This TCR beta chain was recorded in a study of Graves' ophthalmopathy and Graves' hyperthyroidism. Study details: Samples of peripheral blood were obtained at initial diagnosis, prior to treatment of any kind. Overall study findings and caveats: A majority of expanded thyroid clonotypes exceeding 0.001 frequency were likewise present in blood.

Clinicians diagnosed using symptoms, serum thyroxine, TRAb, thyroid ultrasound and orbital computed tomography. PBMCs were isolated from an approximately 9.4 ml sample of fresh peripheral blood. Between the trimmed V and J ends, which lost 1 base and 5 bases, there was a span of 6 bases. This CDR3 spans 12 amino acids. Per the germline V gene, CDR1 is SGHRS and CDR2 is YFSETQ. In this sample, this clonotype turned up a few times. The antigen is unknown. From RNA, the CDR3 regions of TCR beta chains were amplified and sequenced. HTBI primers were used in a first-round RT-PCR, which preceded a second-round multiplex PCR. TCRdb reanalysed the multiplex PCR reads using MiXCR and keeps one entry per CDR3 protein. The data hold 650,000 to 800,000 distinct CDR3 sequences, with roughly two fifths observed a single time.

The sequenced material came from peripheral blood. The source is an adult man with Graves' ophthalmopathy. The rearrangement links TRBV5-1 to TRBJ2-5; D uncertain. The CDR3 DNA sequence: TGCGCCAGCAGCTTGACAGCGGAGACCCAGTACTTC. Translation: CASSLTAETQYF.